The present T cell receptor beta chain was sequenced within a study of blood T cell repertoires in COVID-19. Libraries were prepared by immunoSEQ multiplex PCR; TCRdb keeps only in-frame clonotypes and omits some of them. The table shows over 100,000 clones, with around 83% occurring only once. The V gene end was trimmed by 0 bases and the J gene end by 10 bases; junction bases not matched to a gene: 11. The CDR3 spans 17 residues. Per the germline V gene, CDR1 is SGHRS and CDR2 is YFSETQ. The rearrangement uses TRBV5-1 and TRBJ2-1; 12 bases map to TRBD1. Sequencing was performed on peripheral blood. This receptor was taken from a man between 70 and 80 years old with acute or convalescent COVID-19. The CDR3 region has the DNA TGCGCCAGCAGCTTGGATCCCGGGACAGGGGGCGCTTACGAGCAGTTCTTC. As protein: CASSLDPGTGGAYEQFF.